The T cell receptor (beta chain) described here comes from a study of CD8 T cells in Susac syndrome. Random hexamers were used to reverse transcribe an amount of roughly 0.5 to 1 ug RNA. By means of immunoSEQ multiplex PCR, TCR beta CDR3 spanning 54 Vbeta and 13 Jbeta underwent amplification. Using its own MiXCR run on the immunoSEQ multiplex PCR reads, TCRdb lists one record per CDR3 protein. The data show about 400,000 distinct CDR3 sequences, 85% seen once. Sequencing targeted TCR beta in T cells from blood (CD8+ and CD4+). The CD8+ and CD4+ T cells were negatively isolated, with the TEMRA cells enriched by FACS. This clonotype was detected only a few times. This CDR3 is 14 amino acids long. Unmatched junction bases numbered 7, after V lost 5 bases and J lost 6 bases. Germline-derived CDR1 and CDR2 are SGHAT and FQNNGV.

The sequenced sample consisted of CD8+ T cells from PBMCs. The V and J genes are TRBV11-2 and TRBJ2-1; TRBD2 matches at 7 bases. The origin of this receptor is a human donor with multiple sclerosis. The CDR3 sequence is CASSRWGEGNEQFF. CDR3 nucleotides: TGTGCCAGCAGCAGATGGGGGGAGGGCAATGAGCAGTTCTTC.